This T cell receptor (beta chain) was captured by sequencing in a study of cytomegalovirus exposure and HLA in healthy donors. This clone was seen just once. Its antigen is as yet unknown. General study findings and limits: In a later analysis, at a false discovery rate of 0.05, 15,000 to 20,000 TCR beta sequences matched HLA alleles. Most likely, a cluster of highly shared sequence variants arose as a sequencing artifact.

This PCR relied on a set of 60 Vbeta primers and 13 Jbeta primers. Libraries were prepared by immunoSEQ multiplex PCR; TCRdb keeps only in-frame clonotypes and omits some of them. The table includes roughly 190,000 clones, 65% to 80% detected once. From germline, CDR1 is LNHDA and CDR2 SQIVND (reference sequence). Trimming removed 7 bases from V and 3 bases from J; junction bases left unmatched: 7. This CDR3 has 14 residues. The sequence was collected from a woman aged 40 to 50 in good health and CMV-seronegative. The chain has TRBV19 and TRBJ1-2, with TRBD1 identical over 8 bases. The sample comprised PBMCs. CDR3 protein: CASTFDRGDYGYTF. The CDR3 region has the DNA TGTGCCAGTACCTTCGACAGGGGAGACTATGGCTACACCTTC.